This TCR beta chain was observed in a study of blood T cell repertoires in COVID-19. The overall study: T cells, B-cell-depleted T cells, or PBMCs provided the cDNA or gDNA that served as material.

As handled by the study authors: Estimation of nucleated cell counts relied on the amplification of reference gene primers. TCRdb's copy holds only in-frame clones and misses some; the assay was immunoSEQ multiplex PCR. The V and J calls and the clone size are those of that table, but D and trimming were determined from the DNA. There are 360,000 or so clones in the sample; roughly four fifths occur only once, and around 5.1% lies in the top ten. Trimming at V came to 8 bases and at J to 5 bases, leaving 12 bases not matched to a gene. Germline CDR1 is MNHEY and CDR2 is SVGAGI. This CDR3 has 15 amino acids. Before being deemed recovered, Cohort 3 donors had two negative PCRs, clearance, or symptom resolution.

The TCR was taken from a woman between 45 and 65 years old who had recovered from COVID-19. Source material: PBMCs or T cells enriched from blood (not recorded which). This chain connects TRBV6-5 to TRBJ2-7, with 10 nucleotides matching TRBD1. This chain's CDR3 is CASYTGQGGTNEQYF. DNA of the CDR3: TGTGCCAGCTACACCGGACAGGGGGGTACTAACGAGCAGTACTTC.